Below, one TCR beta chain is given with its context. Random hexamers were used to reverse transcribe the RNA input (about 0.5 to 1 ug). Amplification of TCR beta CDR3 across 54 Vbeta and 13 Jbeta was performed with immunoSEQ multiplex PCR. MiXCR was run by TCRdb on the immunoSEQ multiplex PCR reads, yielding one entry per CDR3 protein. Among tens of thousands of distinct CDR3 sequences listed, roughly 95% were seen once. The CDR3 extends over 15 amino acids. V was clipped by 8 bases and J by 5 bases, with 21 bases between them. CDR1 SGHVS and CDR2 FQNEAQ come from the germline V gene. These data originate in a study of CD8 T cells in Susac syndrome.

Source material: CD4+ T cells from PBMCs. The origin of this receptor is a human donor with multiple sclerosis. The V call is TRBV7-8, the J call TRBJ2-5; D remains ambiguous. The DNA for the CDR3 is TGTGCCAGCGGAACACAAAGGGAACGCAAGGAGACCCAGTACTTC. Translation gives CASGTQRERKETQYF.